This T cell receptor beta chain was sequenced for a study of blood T cells in healthy people across ages. About the research overall: About one barcoded beta molecule was captured per two T cells (by template switching).

Total RNA, at least 5 micrograms per sample, was extracted from PBMCs. Primers used in a second PCR of about 7 to 12 cycles were a sample-barcoded 5' primer and a J-beta primer mix. TCRdb redid the calling of the 5' RACE reads with MiXCR, one entry per CDR3 protein. This sample yields around 1.1 million distinct CDR3 sequences, of which roughly two fifths are seen a single time; about 12% belongs to the top ten. This clonotype was seen more than once but under ten times. Sequencing was carried out using blood. The clonotype comes from a man between 18 and 29 years old in good health.

In nucleotides, the CDR3 is TGTGCCACCAGCAGAGCCTACACCGAAGAGACCCAGTACTTC. It encodes CATSRAYTEETQYF. The rearrangement links TRBV15 to TRBJ2-5; no clear D. The germline gives CDR1 LNHNV, CDR2 YYDKDF (reference sequence). This CDR3 spans 14 amino acids. V lost 1 base and J lost 3, with 9 bases in between.